This T cell receptor beta chain stems from a study of T cells in Graves' hyperthyroidism and ophthalmopathy. General study results and limits: Most thyroid clonotypes with frequency above 0.001 were detected in blood.

TCR beta CDR3 regions were amplified from RNA. RT-PCR in the first round (using the HTBI primer set) targeted the TCR CDR3. TCRdb called the multiplex PCR reads again in MiXCR, with one record for every CDR3 protein. The repertoire holds about 570,000 distinct CDR3 sequences, with more than 45% as singletons. V was cut by 1 base and J by 2 bases, with 15 bases left in between. Germline assignment: CDR1 SQVTM and CDR2 ANQGSEA. This CDR3 is 16 amino acids long. This clonotype came up many times. Its antigen is unidentified. Patients with uncontrolled infections, other autoimmune diseases, pregnancy or lactation were excluded.

Sample: peripheral blood or thyroid tissue (not recorded which). The TCR was taken from an adult woman with Graves' disease, either hyperthyroidism or ophthalmopathy (not recorded which). The genes are TRBV29-1 and TRBJ1-3; no reliable D call. For the CDR3, the DNA is TGCAGCGTTGAAGTATGGGTGCGTGGGCCTGGAAACACCATATATTTT. It encodes CSVEVWVRGPGNTIYF.